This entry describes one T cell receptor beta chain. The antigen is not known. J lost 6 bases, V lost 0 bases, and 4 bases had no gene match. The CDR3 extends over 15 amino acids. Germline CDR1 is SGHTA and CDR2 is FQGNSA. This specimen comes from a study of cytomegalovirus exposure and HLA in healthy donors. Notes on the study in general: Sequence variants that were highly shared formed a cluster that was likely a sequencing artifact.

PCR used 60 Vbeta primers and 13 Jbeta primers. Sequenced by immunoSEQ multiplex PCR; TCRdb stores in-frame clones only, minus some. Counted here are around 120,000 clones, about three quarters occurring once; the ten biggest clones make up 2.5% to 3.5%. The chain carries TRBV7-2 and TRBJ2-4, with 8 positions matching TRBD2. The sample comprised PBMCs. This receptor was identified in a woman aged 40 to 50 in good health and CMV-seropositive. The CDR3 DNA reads TGTGCCAGCAGCTTAGCTGGACTAGCTCGAAACATTCAGTACTTC. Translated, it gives CASSLAGLARNIQYF.